The clone carrying this T cell receptor beta chain showed up many times. The target antigen is unknown. Germline values: CDR1 MGHRA, CDR2 YSYEKL. This CDR3 contains 15 residues. V shed 5 bases, J shed 5 bases, and the junction held 11 bases outside the gene matches. The data derive from a study of T-cell reconstitution after alpha-beta-depleted transplantation in children. Study-level points and caveats: Reportedly, roughly two months post-transplant, alpha-beta T cells arose from several hundred expanded graft clones.

Library preparation (for TCRbeta) was performed with unique molecular identifiers. Each CDR3 protein gets one entry after TCRdb re-called the PCR reads with MiXCR. The sample consists of about 980,000 distinct CDR3 sequences, around 30% of them appearing once. Material: PBMCs, mostly from graft donor cells, obtained 360 days after TCRalphabeta/CD19-depleted stem cell transplant. The source of this sequence is a boy less than two years old who had a stem cell transplant for SCID, so the T cells may come from the graft donor. The rearrangement links TRBV4-1 to TRBJ2-5; 7 nucleotides match TRBD2. Written as DNA, the CDR3 is TGCGCCAGCAGCTACGGTTGGGGGGGTCGGGAGACCCAGTACTTC. This encodes CASSYGWGGRETQYF.